Listed here is a single TCR beta chain. This record belongs to a study of blood T cell repertoires in COVID-19. Two negative PCRs, clearance, or symptom resolution characterized the recovered Cohort 3 donors. This CDR3 has 16 residues. Here immunoSEQ multiplex PCR was the method, and the copy in TCRdb shows in-frame clones only, minus some. The table includes about 300,000 clones, under 90% detected once. The gene calls are TRBV21-1 and TRBJ2-2; TRBD2, as called in the table, went unchecked against the DNA. TRBV21-1 is a pseudogene. The TCR originated in a man aged 25 to 40 who had recovered from COVID-19. Sequenced input: PBMCs or T cells enriched from blood (not recorded which). CDR3 nucleotide sequence: TGTGCCAGCAGCAAATATACAGCGGGCTACACCGGGGAGCTGTTTTTT. Translating it yields CASSKYTAGYTGELFF.